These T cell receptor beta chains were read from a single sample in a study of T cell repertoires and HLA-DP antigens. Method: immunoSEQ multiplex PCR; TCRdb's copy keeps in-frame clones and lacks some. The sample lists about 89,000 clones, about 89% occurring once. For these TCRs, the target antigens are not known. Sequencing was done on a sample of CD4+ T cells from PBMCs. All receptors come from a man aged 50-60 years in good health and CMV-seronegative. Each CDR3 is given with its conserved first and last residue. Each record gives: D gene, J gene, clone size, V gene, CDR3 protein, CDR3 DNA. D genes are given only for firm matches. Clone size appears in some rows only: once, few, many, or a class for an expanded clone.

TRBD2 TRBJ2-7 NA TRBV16 CASSRPSSGVYEQYF TGTGCCAGCAGCCGGCCAAGTAGCGGGGTCTACGAGCAGTACTTC
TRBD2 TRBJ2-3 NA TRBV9 CASSIGLAGTDTQYF TGTGCCAGCAGCATAGGACTAGCGGGAACAGATACGCAGTATTTT
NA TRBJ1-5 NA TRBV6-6 CATRQNGNQPQHF TGTGCCACAAGACAAAACGGCAATCAGCCCCAGCATTTT
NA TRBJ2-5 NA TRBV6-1 CASSERIAQGKGETQYF TGTGCCAGCAGTGAAAGGATAGCGCAGGGGAAAGGGGAGACCCAGTACTTC
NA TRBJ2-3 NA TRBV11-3 CASSLYGDTQYF TGTGCCAGCAGCCTCTACGGGGATACGCAGTATTTT
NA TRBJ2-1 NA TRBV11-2 CASSFGGYNEQFF TGTGCCAGCAGCTTTGGGGGCTACAATGAGCAGTTCTTC
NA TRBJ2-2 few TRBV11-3 CASSQVGIGNTGELFF TGTGCCAGCAGCCAAGTGGGAATCGGGAACACCGGGGAGCTGTTTTTT
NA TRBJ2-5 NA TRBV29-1 CSVATVPGETQYF TGCAGCGTTGCGACAGTCCCTGGGGAGACCCAGTACTTC
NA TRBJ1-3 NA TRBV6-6 CASSYDYLGNTIYF TGTGCCAGCAGTTACGACTACCTTGGAAACACCATATATTTT
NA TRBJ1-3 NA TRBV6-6 CASWANSGNTIYF TGTGCCAGCTGGGCGAACTCTGGAAACACCATATATTTT
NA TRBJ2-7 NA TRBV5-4 CASSQAGLEQYF TGTGCCAGCAGCCAGGCGGGGCTAGAGCAGTACTTC
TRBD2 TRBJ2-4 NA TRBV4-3 CASSQDSFSGGAVTKNIQYF TGCGCCAGCAGCCAAGATTCTTTCTCGGGGGGAGCTGTCACCAAAAACATTCAGTACTTC